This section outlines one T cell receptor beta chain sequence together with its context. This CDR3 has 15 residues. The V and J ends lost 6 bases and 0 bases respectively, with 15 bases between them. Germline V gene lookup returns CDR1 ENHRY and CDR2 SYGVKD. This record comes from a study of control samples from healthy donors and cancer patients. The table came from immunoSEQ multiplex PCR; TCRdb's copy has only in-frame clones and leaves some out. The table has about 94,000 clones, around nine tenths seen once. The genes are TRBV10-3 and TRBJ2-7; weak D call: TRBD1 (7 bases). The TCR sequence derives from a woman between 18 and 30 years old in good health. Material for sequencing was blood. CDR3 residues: CAISAGQSNSYEQYF. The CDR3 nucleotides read TGTGCCATCAGCGCGGGACAGAGTAACTCCTACGAGCAGTACTTC.